The source of this T cell receptor (beta chain) is a study of beta chain features in type 1 diabetes. The study reverse transcribed the entire isolated RNA, so it sequenced expressed TCRB transcripts. Assay: immunoSEQ multiplex PCR; the TCRdb copy retains only in-frame clones and omits some. The top ten clones hold 0.015% to 0.02% of a sample with a few hundred thousand clones, approximately 11% of them seen once. V was pared by 6 bases and J by 1 base, with 4 bases of the junction left unmatched. Per germline, CDR1 MNHEY and CDR2 SMNVEV (reference sequence). CDR3 length: 14 residues. The J gene is TRBJ2-7, the V gene TRBV27; 9 bases fit TRBD2. This clonotype originated in a woman between 25 and 40 years old in good health. The sequencing sample was made of naive CD4+ T cells from blood. For the CDR3, the DNA is TGTGCCAGCAGATTTAGCGGGAGTTCCTACGAGCAGTACTTC. Its translation is CASRFSGSSYEQYF.